This T cell receptor beta chain comes out of a study of blood T cell repertoires in COVID-19. Assay used: immunoSEQ multiplex PCR; TCRdb lists only in-frame clones, some missing. The table shows around 40,000 clones, with more than 80% occurring only once. The germline V gene encodes CDR1 LGHDT and CDR2 YNNKEL (reference sequence). CDR3 length: 14 amino acids. The sequenced sample was peripheral blood. J is TRBJ2-1 and V is TRBV3-1 (or the pseudogene TRBV3-2); TRBD1 is a possible D gene (6 bases). The TCR sequence derives from a man aged 25 to 40 with active or convalescent COVID-19. CDR3 residues: CPSLHKDSYNEQFF. The CDR3 DNA reads as TGTCCCTCGCTCCACAAGGACAGTTACAATGAGCAGTTCTTC.